The entry below describes one T cell receptor (beta chain). The data were taken from a study of control samples from healthy donors and cancer patients. CDR3 length: 12 amino acids. Trimming pared 8 bases from V and 2 bases from J, leaving 10 bases between. Germline V CDR1 and CDR2: SNHLY, FYNNEI. TCRdb's table, derived via immunoSEQ multiplex PCR, lists solely in-frame clones and lacks some. The data hold about 120,000 clones, with approximately 90% observed a single time. Sequencing was done on a sample of blood. The TCR was taken from a young man in good health. The chain recombines TRBV2 with TRBJ2-7; D is undetermined. CDR3: CASGLDPYEQYF. CDR3 bases: TGTGCCAGCGGCCTAGATCCCTACGAGCAGTACTTC.